Here is one T cell receptor beta chain with its context. The data are from a study of technical replicates of blood from a few donors. Trimming took 0 bases from V and 2 from J, leaving 10 bases between them. Germline CDR1 is MNHEY and CDR2 is SVGAGI. The CDR3 has 15 amino acids. Sequenced by immunoSEQ multiplex PCR; TCRdb stores in-frame clones only, minus some. The table lists roughly 76,000 clones, 94% of them singletons. The source of this sequence is a human donor in good health. V is TRBV6-5 and J is TRBJ1-1, with D possibly matching TRBD1 (5 bases). Sequencing was done on a sample of T cells isolated from PBMCs. CDR3 sequence (DNA): TGTGCCAGCAGTTACTCACAGGTGATCAACACTGAAGCTTTCTTT. Amino acid sequence: CASSYSQVINTEAFF.